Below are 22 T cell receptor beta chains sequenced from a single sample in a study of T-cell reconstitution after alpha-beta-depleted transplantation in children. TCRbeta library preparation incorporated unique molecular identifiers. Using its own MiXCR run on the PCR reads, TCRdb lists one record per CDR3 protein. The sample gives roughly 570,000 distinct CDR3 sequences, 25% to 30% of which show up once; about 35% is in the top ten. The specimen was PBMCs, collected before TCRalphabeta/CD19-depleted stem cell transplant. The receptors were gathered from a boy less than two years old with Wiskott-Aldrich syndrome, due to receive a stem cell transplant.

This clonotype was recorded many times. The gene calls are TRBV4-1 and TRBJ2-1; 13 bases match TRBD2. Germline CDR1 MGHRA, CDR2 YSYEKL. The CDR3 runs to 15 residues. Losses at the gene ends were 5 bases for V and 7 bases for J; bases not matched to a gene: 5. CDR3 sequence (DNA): TGCGCCAGCAGCGTTTGGACTAGCGGGAGTAATGAGCAGTTCTTC. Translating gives CASSVWTSGSNEQFF.

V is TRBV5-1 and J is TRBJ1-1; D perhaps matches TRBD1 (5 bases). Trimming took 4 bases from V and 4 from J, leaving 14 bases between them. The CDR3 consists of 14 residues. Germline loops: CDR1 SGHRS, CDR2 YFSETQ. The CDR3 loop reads CASSPGSLGTEAFF. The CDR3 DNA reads TGCGCCAGCAGCCCAGGGTCCTTGGGCACTGAAGCTTTCTTT.

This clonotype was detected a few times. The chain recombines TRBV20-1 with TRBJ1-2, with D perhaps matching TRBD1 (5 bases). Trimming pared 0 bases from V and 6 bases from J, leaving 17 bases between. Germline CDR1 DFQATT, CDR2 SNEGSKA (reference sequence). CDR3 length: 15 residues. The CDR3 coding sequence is TGCAGTGCTAGAGATGGTGCGGGGGTATCGAATGGCTACACCTTC. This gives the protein CSARDGAGVSNGYTF.

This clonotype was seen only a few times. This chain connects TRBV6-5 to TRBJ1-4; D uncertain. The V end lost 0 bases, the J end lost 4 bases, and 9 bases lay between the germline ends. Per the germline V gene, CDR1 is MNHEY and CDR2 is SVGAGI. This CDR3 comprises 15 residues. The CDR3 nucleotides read TGTGCCAGCAGTTACTCAAGGCGGAATAATGAAAAACTGTTTTTT. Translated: CASSYSRRNNEKLFF.

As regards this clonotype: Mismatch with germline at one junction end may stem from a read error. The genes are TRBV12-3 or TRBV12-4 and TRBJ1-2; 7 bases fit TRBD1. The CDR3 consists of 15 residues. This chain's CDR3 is CASSLEQGLDYGYTF. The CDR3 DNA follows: TGTGCCAGCAGCTTAGAACAGGGGTTAGACTATGGCTACACCTTC.

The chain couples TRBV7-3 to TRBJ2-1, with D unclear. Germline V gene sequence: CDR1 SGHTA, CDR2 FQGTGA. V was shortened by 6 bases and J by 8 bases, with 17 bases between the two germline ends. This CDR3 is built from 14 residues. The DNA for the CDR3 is TGTGCCAGCAGTTTCAGGTCAGTGTACGATGAGCAGTTCTTC. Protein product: CASSFRSVYDEQFF.

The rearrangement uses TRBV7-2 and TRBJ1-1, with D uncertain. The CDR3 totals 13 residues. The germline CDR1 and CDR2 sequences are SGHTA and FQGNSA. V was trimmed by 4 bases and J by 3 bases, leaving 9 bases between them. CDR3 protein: CASSYRPYTEAFF. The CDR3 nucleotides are TGTGCCAGCAGCTACCGACCATACACTGAAGCTTTCTTT.

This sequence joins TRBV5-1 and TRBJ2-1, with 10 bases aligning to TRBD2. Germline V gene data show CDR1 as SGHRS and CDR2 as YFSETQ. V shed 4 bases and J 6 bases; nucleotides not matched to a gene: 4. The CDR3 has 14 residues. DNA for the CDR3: TGCGCCAGCAGCCAGCGGGAGGGCCGCAATGAGCAGTTCTTC. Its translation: CASSQREGRNEQFF.

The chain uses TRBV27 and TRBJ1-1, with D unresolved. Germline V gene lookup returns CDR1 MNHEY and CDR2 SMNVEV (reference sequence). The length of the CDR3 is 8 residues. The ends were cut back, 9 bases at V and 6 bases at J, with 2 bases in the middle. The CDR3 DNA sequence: TGTGCCAGATCTGAAGCTTTCTTT. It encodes CARSEAFF.

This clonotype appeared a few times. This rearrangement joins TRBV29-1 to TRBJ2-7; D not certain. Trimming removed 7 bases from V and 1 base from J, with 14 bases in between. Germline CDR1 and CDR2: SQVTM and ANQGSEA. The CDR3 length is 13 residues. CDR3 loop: CSALDGSSYEQYF. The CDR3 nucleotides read TGCAGCGCCCTGGACGGCTCATCCTACGAGCAGTACTTC.

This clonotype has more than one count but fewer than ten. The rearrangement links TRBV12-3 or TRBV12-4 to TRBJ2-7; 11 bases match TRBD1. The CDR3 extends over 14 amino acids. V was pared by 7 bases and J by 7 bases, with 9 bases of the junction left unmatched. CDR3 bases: TGTGCCAGCACCCGGATAGGGACAGGGGGAGAGCAGTACTTC. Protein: CASTRIGTGGEQYF.

The CDR3 spells CSARDLARSSYEQYF. The CDR3 region has the DNA TGCAGTGCTAGAGATCTAGCGCGTAGCTCCTACGAGCAGTACTTC. The J gene is TRBJ2-7, the V gene TRBV20-1; TRBD2 might be the D (6 bases). Between the trimmed V and J ends, which lost 0 bases and 0 bases, there was a span of 12 bases. Looked up from germline, CDR1 is DFQATT and CDR2 is SNEGSKA (reference sequence). The CDR3 consists of 15 residues.

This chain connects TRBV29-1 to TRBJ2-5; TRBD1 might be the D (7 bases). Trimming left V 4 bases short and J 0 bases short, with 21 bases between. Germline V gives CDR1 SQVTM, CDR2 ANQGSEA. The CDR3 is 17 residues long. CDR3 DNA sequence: TGCAGCGTTGGGGGGGCCCGGGACAGCCCGAACCAAGAGACCCAGTACTTC. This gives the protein CSVGGARDSPNQETQYF.

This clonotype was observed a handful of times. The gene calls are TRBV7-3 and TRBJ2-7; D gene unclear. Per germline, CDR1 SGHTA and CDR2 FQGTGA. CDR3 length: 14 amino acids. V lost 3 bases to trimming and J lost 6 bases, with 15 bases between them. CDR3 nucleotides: TGTGCCAGCAGCTTGGGATTTAACGATGGCGAGCAGTACTTC. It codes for CASSLGFNDGEQYF.

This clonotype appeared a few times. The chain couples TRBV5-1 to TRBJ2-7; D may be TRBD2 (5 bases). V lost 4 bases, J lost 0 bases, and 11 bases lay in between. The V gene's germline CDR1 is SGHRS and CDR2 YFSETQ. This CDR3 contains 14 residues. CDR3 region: CASSRGISSYEQYF. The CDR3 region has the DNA TGCGCCAGCAGCCGAGGGATAAGCTCCTACGAGCAGTACTTC.

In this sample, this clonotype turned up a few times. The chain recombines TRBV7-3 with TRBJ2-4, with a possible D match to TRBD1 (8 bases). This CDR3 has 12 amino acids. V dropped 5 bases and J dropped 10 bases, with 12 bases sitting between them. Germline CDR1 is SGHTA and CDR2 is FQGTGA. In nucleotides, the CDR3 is TGTGCCAGCAGCGAACAGGGGGGGATTCAGTACTTC. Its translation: CASSEQGGIQYF.

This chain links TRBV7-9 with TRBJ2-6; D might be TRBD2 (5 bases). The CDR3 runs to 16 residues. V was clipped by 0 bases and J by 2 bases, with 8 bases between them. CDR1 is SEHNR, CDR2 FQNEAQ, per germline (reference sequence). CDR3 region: CASSLAIGAGANVLTF. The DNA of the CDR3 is TGTGCCAGCAGCTTAGCTATCGGGGCTGGGGCCAACGTCCTGACTTTC.

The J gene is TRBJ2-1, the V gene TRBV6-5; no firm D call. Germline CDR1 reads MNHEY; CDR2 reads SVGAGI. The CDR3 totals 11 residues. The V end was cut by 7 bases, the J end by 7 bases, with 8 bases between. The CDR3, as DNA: TGTGCCAGCAAAAGGTTTAATGAGCAGTTCTTC. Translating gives CASKRFNEQFF.

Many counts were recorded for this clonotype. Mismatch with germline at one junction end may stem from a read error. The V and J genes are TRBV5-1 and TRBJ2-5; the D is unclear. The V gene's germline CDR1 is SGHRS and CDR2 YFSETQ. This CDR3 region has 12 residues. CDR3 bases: TGTGCCAGCAGTTTTGCCCAAGAGACCCAGTACTTC. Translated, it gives CASSFAQETQYF.

The CDR3 DNA follows: TGCGCCAGCAGCTTGACGACGGGATACACTGAAGCTTTCTTT. Protein sequence: CASSLTTGYTEAFF. The chain combines TRBV5-1 with TRBJ1-1; D is ambiguous. Germline CDR1 SGHRS, CDR2 YFSETQ. V was trimmed by 1 base and J by 3 bases, leaving 10 bases between them. The CDR3 loop spans 14 amino acids.

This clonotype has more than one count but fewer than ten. The CDR3 spells CASSFWQLQETQYF. DNA of the CDR3: TGTGCCAGCAGTTTTTGGCAGCTCCAAGAGACCCAGTACTTC. This chain uses TRBV28 with TRBJ2-5; D is uncertain. Germline-derived CDR1 and CDR2 are MDHEN and SYDVKM. There are 14 residues in the CDR3. The germline V and J ends were trimmed by 3 bases and 1 base, with 9 bases remaining between them.

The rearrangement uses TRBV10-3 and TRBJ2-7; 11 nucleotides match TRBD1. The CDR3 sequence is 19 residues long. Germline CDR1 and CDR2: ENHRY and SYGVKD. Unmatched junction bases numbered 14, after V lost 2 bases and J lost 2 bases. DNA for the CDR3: TGTGCCATCAGTGAGCAGCCGACGTCCCCGGGACAGGGGGCCTACGAGCAGTACTTC. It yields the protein CAISEQPTSPGQGAYEQYF.